This is a list of T cell receptor beta chains from one sample in a study of T cells after yellow fever vaccination. MiXCR was run by TCRdb on the 5' RACE reads, yielding one entry per CDR3 protein. Among roughly 99,000 distinct CDR3 sequences, 5.8% were seen once, and the ten largest hold about two fifths. This specimen consisted of CD8+ T cells sorted from PBMCs, obtained 10 days after the yellow fever booster vaccination. These receptors all come from a man aged 18 to 30 who received the YFV17D yellow fever vaccine. Both conserved end residues are part of each CDR3. A D gene is named only where the DNA matches it firmly. Expanded clones get a size class; other rows say once, few or many, or leave the size out.

V	D	size	length	J	CDR3	DNA
TRBV7-9	TRBD2	few	16	TRBJ2-1	CASSPTGTSTSREQFF	TGTGCCAGCAGCCCAACCGGGACTAGCACCTCTAGGGAGCAGTTCTTC
TRBV5-1	NA	NA	16	TRBJ1-1	CASSPEGGERLREAFF	TGCGCCAGCAGCCCTGAGGGAGGGGAGCGTCTCCGTGAAGCTTTCTTT
TRBV2	TRBD2	many	15	TRBJ2-3	CASRASGGPGDTQYF	TGTGCCAGCAGGGCTAGCGGGGGGCCGGGAGATACGCAGTATTTT
TRBV4-3	NA	many	14	TRBJ2-3	CASSQEKEPDTQYF	TGCGCCAGCAGCCAAGAAAAGGAGCCAGATACGCAGTATTTT
TRBV27	NA	many	15	TRBJ1-5	CASSSGGFGNQPQHF	TGTGCCAGCAGTTCCGGCGGGTTCGGGAATCAGCCCCAGCATTTT
TRBV3-1	NA	few	16	TRBJ2-4	CASSPTDSLAKNIQYF	TGTGCCAGCAGTCCAACGGACAGTCTAGCCAAAAACATTCAGTACTTC
TRBV9	TRBD1	few	12	TRBJ1-2	CASSTGDYGYTF	TGTGCCAGCAGCACAGGGGACTATGGCTACACCTTC
TRBV7-9	TRBD2	NA	15	TRBJ2-3	CASSQRGQGIYTQYF	TGTGCCAGCAGCCAGCGGGGGCAGGGGATTTATACGCAGTATTTT
TRBV7-9	TRBD1	many	13	TRBJ2-1	CASSPQGFTEQFF	TGTGCCAGCAGCCCACAGGGGTTTACTGAGCAGTTCTTC
TRBV12-3/TRBV12-4	TRBD2	NA	14	TRBJ2-2	CASSLGTITGELFF	TGTGCCAGCAGCCTCGGGACTATCACCGGGGAGCTGTTTTTT
TRBV11-2	TRBD2	NA	14	TRBJ2-3	CASSFGTSGDTQYF	TGTGCCAGCAGCTTTGGGACTAGCGGGGATACGCAGTATTTT
TRBV6-2/TRBV6-3	NA	few	14	TRBJ1-5	CASSYAQGNQPQHF	TGTGCCAGCAGTTACGCGCAGGGCAATCAGCCCCAGCATTTT
TRBV7-2	NA	many	16	TRBJ2-1	CASSWPTRITGNEQFF	TGTGCCAGCAGCTGGCCTACGCGTATAACGGGGAATGAGCAGTTCTTC
TRBV12-3/TRBV12-4	NA	few	12	TRBJ2-7	CASSSPSREQYF	TGTGCCAGCAGTTCCCCTTCGAGAGAGCAGTACTTC
TRBV5-1	NA	NA	14	TRBJ2-1	CASSHARDLNEQFF	TGCGCCAGCAGCCATGCAAGGGATTTGAATGAGCAGTTCTTC
TRBV29-1	TRBD2	many	13	TRBJ2-1	CSARTSGAGEQFF	TGCAGCGCCCGGACTAGCGGGGCTGGAGAGCAGTTCTTC
TRBV7-9	NA	many	13	TRBJ2-5	CASSFQGQETQYF	TGTGCCAGCAGCTTCCAGGGACAAGAGACCCAGTACTTC
TRBV20-1	NA	NA	16	TRBJ2-2	CSARESSGWDTGELFF	TGCAGTGCTAGAGAGTCGAGCGGCTGGGACACCGGGGAGCTGTTTTTT
TRBV6-2/TRBV6-3	NA	NA	15	TRBJ2-1	CASSSSDSKLNEQFF	TGTGCCAGCAGTTCATCAGACAGTAAGCTCAATGAGCAGTTCTTC
TRBV4-1	NA	few	16	TRBJ1-1	CASSQGAGSPATEAFF	TGCGCCAGCAGCCAAGGGGCAGGGTCCCCGGCCACTGAAGCTTTCTTT
TRBV11-2	NA	NA	14	TRBJ2-1	CASSPPWYPNEQFF	TGTGCCAGCAGCCCCCCTTGGTATCCCAATGAGCAGTTCTTC
TRBV4-3	NA	many	13	TRBJ2-3	CASSQDLGDTQYF	TGCGCCAGCAGCCAAGATCTGGGAGATACGCAGTATTTT
TRBV14	TRBD1	few	15	TRBJ2-3	CASSRQGDLTDTQYF	TGTGCCAGCAGCCGACAGGGGGATCTCACAGATACGCAGTATTTT
TRBV7-9	TRBD1	few	17	TRBJ2-4	CASSILSGGMPKNIQYF	TGTGCCAGCAGCATACTTTCAGGGGGTATGCCCAAAAACATTCAGTACTTC
TRBV27	TRBD1	few	14	TRBJ1-5	CASSLTGTNQPQHF	TGTGCCAGCAGCCTGACAGGGACAAATCAGCCCCAGCATTTT
TRBV7-8	NA	few	14	TRBJ2-5	CASSLPGGQETQYF	TGTGCCAGCAGCTTGCCAGGCGGCCAAGAGACCCAGTACTTC
TRBV7-9	TRBD1	few	20	TRBJ1-1	CASRTGGTGHLAGVNTEAFF	TGTGCCAGCAGGACCGGAGGGACAGGCCACCTTGCCGGCGTGAACACTGAAGCTTTCTTT
TRBV10-3	TRBD2	few	19	TRBJ2-3	CAISEPDLTSGGTADTQYF	TGTGCCATCAGTGAGCCCGACCTTACTAGCGGGGGTACGGCAGATACGCAGTATTTT
TRBV5-4	TRBD1	NA	16	TRBJ2-5	CASSSPFLDRDETQYF	TGTGCCAGCAGCTCACCCTTCCTGGACAGGGATGAGACCCAGTACTTC
TRBV5-1	TRBD2	NA	20	TRBJ2-1	CASSIFWLAGGPGLYNEQFF	TGCGCCAGCAGCATTTTTTGGCTAGCGGGGGGGCCGGGTTTGTACAATGAGCAGTTCTTC
TRBV4-3	NA	NA	15	TRBJ2-5	CASSQGGWATGTQYF	TGCGCCAGCAGCCAAGGCGGCTGGGCGACTGGGACCCAGTACTTC
TRBV9	NA	NA	18	TRBJ2-3	CASSVATMSWEATDTQYF	TGTGCCAGCAGCGTAGCTACGATGAGCTGGGAGGCGACAGATACGCAGTATTTT
TRBV12-3/TRBV12-4	NA	NA	15	TRBJ1-1	CASSLIERGKTEAFF	TGTGCCAGCAGTTTGATCGAACGTGGGAAGACTGAAGCTTTCTTT
TRBV20-1	TRBD2	many	13	TRBJ2-5	CSAGLAGARDQYF	TGCAGTGCAGGACTAGCGGGGGCCCGGGACCAGTACTTC
TRBV12-3/TRBV12-4	NA	many	13	TRBJ2-1	CASSLDDGDEQFF	TGTGCCAGCAGTTTAGACGACGGGGATGAGCAGTTCTTC
TRBV7-6	TRBD1	NA	18	TRBJ1-3	CASSGTGGLNLPGNTIYF	TGTGCCAGCAGCGGGACAGGGGGCTTGAATCTTCCTGGAAACACCATATATTTT
TRBV24-1	NA	NA	15	TRBJ1-5	CATSARGVGNQPQHF	TGTGCCACCAGTGCGAGGGGGGTAGGCAATCAGCCCCAGCATTTT
TRBV28	NA	few	17	TRBJ2-3	CASSFGPRDHRQYTQYF	TGTGCCAGCAGTTTCGGCCCCCGGGACCACAGACAGTATACGCAGTATTTT
TRBV4-3	TRBD1	many	16	TRBJ1-4	CASSQAPGTGNEKLFF	TGCGCCAGCAGCCAAGCCCCCGGGACAGGGAATGAAAAACTGTTTTTT
TRBV15	NA	few	16	TRBJ2-5	CATSRVRTGALETQYF	TGTGCCACCAGCAGAGTCCGGACGGGGGCTCTTGAGACCCAGTACTTC
TRBV9	NA	many	14	TRBJ2-7	CASSVGGGTYEQYF	TGTGCCAGCAGCGTAGGTGGTGGGACCTACGAGCAGTACTTC
TRBV7-6	NA	NA	15	TRBJ2-2	CASSSTQGYTGELFF	TGTGCCAGCAGCTCAACCCAGGGGTACACCGGGGAGCTGTTTTTT
TRBV6-5	NA	NA	15	TRBJ1-4	CASSYSGGDGEKLFF	TGTGCCAGCAGTTACTCCGGTGGGGACGGGGAAAAACTGTTTTTT
TRBV7-9	NA	few	13	TRBJ1-2	CASSLVGMDGYTF	TGTGCCAGCAGCTTAGTGGGAATGGATGGCTACACCTTC
TRBV12-3/TRBV12-4	TRBD1	NA	17	TRBJ2-6	CASSLGQGAPGANVLTF	TGTGCCAGCAGTTTGGGACAGGGGGCGCCCGGGGCCAACGTCCTGACTTTC
TRBV3-1	TRBD1	NA	16	TRBJ1-3	CASSLLHDRAGNTIYF	TGTGCCAGCAGCCTCCTCCACGACAGGGCTGGAAACACCATATATTTT
TRBV5-1	TRBD1	NA	15	TRBJ1-6	CASSGRQGKNSPLHF	TGCGCCAGCAGCGGGCGACAGGGGAAGAATTCACCCCTCCACTTT
TRBV4-1	NA	many	12	TRBJ2-2	CATAPNTGELFF	TGCGCCACGGCCCCGAACACCGGGGAGCTGTTTTTT
TRBV7-9	TRBD1	NA	19	TRBJ1-2	CASSLVPGTAAHPNYGYTF	TGTGCCAGCAGCTTAGTGCCCGGGACAGCCGCTCACCCTAACTATGGCTACACCTTC
TRBV30	TRBD2	NA	14	TRBJ2-5	CAWSGSGAQETQYF	TGTGCCTGGAGTGGTAGCGGGGCCCAAGAGACCCAGTACTTC
TRBV12-3/TRBV12-4	NA	NA	12	TRBJ2-7	CASSSIPGEQYF	TGTGCCAGCAGTTCGATCCCCGGCGAGCAGTACTTC
TRBV4-1	TRBD2	NA	16	TRBJ2-3	CASSHTGTSGTDTQYF	TGCGCCAGCAGCCATACCGGGACTAGCGGTACAGATACGCAGTATTTT